These 31 T cell receptor beta chains came from one sample sequenced in a study of T cell repertoires in cytomegalovirus infection. TCRdb reanalysed the reads using MiXCR and keeps one entry per CDR3 protein. Of hundreds of thousands of distinct CDR3 sequences in the sample, roughly 33% were seen once. Antigens of these TCRs are unknown. This material consisted of cultured CD8+ T cells from PBMCs, taken from culture after CMV antigen stimulation. The receptor set was obtained from a human donor in good health (CMV status not recorded). Some clones in this sample may be carry-over from other donors' samples.

The J gene is TRBJ1-4, the V gene TRBV7-9, with D hard to call. Germline V lookup: CDR1 SEHNR, CDR2 FQNEAQ (reference sequence). The V gene lost 4 bases and the J gene lost 0 bases, with 9 bases spanning the gap. The CDR3 contains 15 residues. The CDR3 sequence: CASSYYGATNEKLFF. The CDR3 DNA sequence: TGTGCCAGCAGCTATTACGGTGCAACTAATGAAAAACTGTTTTTT.

As concerns this clonotype: A read error may account for a junction end that differs from germline. This sequence joins TRBV7-4 and TRBJ2-7, with D maybe TRBD2 (6 bases). The CDR3 contains 15 residues. Germline V lookup: CDR1 SGHVT, CDR2 SQSDAQ. This chain's CDR3 is CACSGGGIYSYEQYF. The CDR3 DNA follows: TGTGCCTGCAGCGGAGGCGGGATATACAGTTACGAGCAGTACTTC.

Worth noting for this clonotype: At one end, the junction sequence differs from germline, possibly due to a read error. The J gene is TRBJ2-2, the V gene TRBV7-4; TRBD1 aligns across 10 bases. CDR3 size: 14 residues. Per germline, CDR1 SGHVT and CDR2 SQSDAQ. Here the CDR3 DNA reads TGTGCCAGCAGCGGGACAGGGGACACCGAGGAGCTGTTTTTT. Protein sequence: CASSGTGDTEELFF. The full variable domain, its missing parts supplied by reference TRBV7-4 and TRBJ2-2, is GAGVSQSPRYKVAKRGRDVALRCDSISGHVTLYWYRQTLGQGSEVLTYSQSDAQRDKSGRPSGRFSAERPERSVSTLKIQRTEQGDSAVYLCASSGTGDTEELFFGEGSRLTVL.

The chain carries TRBV15 and TRBJ1-1, with D uncertain. The CDR3 has 14 amino acids. The germline V and J ends were trimmed by 0 bases and 7 bases, with 12 bases remaining between them. CDR1 is LNHNV, CDR2 YYDKDF, per germline (reference sequence). The CDR3: CATSRDIRMVEAFF. DNA for the CDR3: TGTGCCACCAGCAGAGATATTCGGATGGTTGAAGCTTTCTTT.

CDR3 DNA sequence: TGTGCCAGCAGTGACCCTTGGGCAGGGTATGGCTACACCTTC. This translates into CASSDPWAGYGYTF. The gene calls are TRBV25-1 and TRBJ1-2; D is perhaps TRBD1 (5 bases). The CDR3 consists of 14 residues. Trimming pared 3 bases from V and 5 bases from J, leaving 13 bases between. Germline lookup yields CDR1 MGHDK and CDR2 SYGVNS.

The rearrangement uses TRBV5-1 and TRBJ2-7; no firm D call. The germline V gene has CDR1 SGHRS and CDR2 YFSETQ. The CDR3 runs 14 residues. Trimming shortened V by 3 bases and J by 4 bases, and 14 bases separated the two germline ends. CDR3 in amino acids: CASSSWPGTYEQYV. The CDR3 DNA follows: TGCGCCAGCAGCTCCTGGCCAGGTACGTACGAGCAGTACGTC.

This chain joins TRBV6-6 and TRBJ1-4, with D possibly matching TRBD1 (5 bases). This CDR3 is built from 14 residues. Germline CDR1 and CDR2: MNHNY and SVGAGI (reference sequence). The V gene lost 4 bases and the J gene lost 7 bases, with 13 bases spanning the gap. The CDR3 region is CASSSAGDREKLFF. The CDR3 coding sequence is TGTGCCAGCAGTTCCGCGGGGGACCGTGAAAAACTGTTTTTT.

This clonotype was picked up a small number of times. V usage is TRBV12-3 or TRBV12-4 and J usage is TRBJ1-2; D gene ambiguous. V lost 2 bases and J 2 bases, leaving 12 bases between the germline ends. This CDR3 is built from 15 residues. The CDR3 loop is CASSLLRWPNYGYTF. CDR3 coding DNA: TGTGCCAGCAGTTTACTACGGTGGCCCAACTATGGCTACACCTTC.

The chain has TRBV29-1 and TRBJ2-3; D gene ambiguous. In germline, CDR1 is SQVTM, CDR2 ANQGSEA. The CDR3 contains 13 residues. V gave up 6 bases and J gave up 2 bases, with 12 bases separating them. This CDR3 reads CSVPPTNTDTQYF. For the CDR3, the DNA is TGCAGCGTCCCTCCCACCAACACAGATACGCAGTATTTT.

This clonotype was found a few times. The rearrangement uses TRBV6-5 and TRBJ1-3, with D tentatively TRBD1 (5 bases). The V gene's germline CDR1 is MNHEY and CDR2 SVGAGI. This CDR3 comprises 15 residues. The CDR3, as DNA: TGTGGCCCCCGGAAAGGGGATAATGCTGGAAACACCATATATTTT. This sequence encodes CGPRKGDNAGNTIYF.

As to this clonotype: The conserved phenylalanine or tryptophan is not found at the CDR3 terminus, so this likely reflects a read error. The V gene is TRBV7-6, the J gene TRBJ2-3; no firm D call. Germline V gene sequence: CDR1 SGHVS, CDR2 FNYEAQ. V lost 4 bases and J lost 4, with 6 bases in between. The CDR3 runs 12 residues. In DNA form, the CDR3 reads TGTGCCAGCAGCTGGTGGGCAGATACGCAGTATCTT. Translated: CASSWWADTQYL.

The V and J genes are TRBV2 and TRBJ2-7, with D unresolved. The germline gives CDR1 SNHLY, CDR2 FYNNEI. The CDR3 runs to 15 residues. Trimming took off 1 base at V and 4 bases at J, with 14 bases between the two ends. CDR3 amino acids: CASSEGPSYSYEQYF. The CDR3 nucleotides are TGTGCCAGCAGTGAAGGCCCCTCATATAGTTACGAGCAGTACTTC.

Many counts were recorded for this clonotype. The V and J genes are TRBV7-9 and TRBJ2-1; no firm D call. This CDR3 region has 15 residues. Looked up from germline, CDR1 is SEHNR and CDR2 is FQNEAQ (reference sequence). The V and J ends lost 6 bases and 5 bases respectively, with 17 bases between them. The chain's CDR3 is CASSPHFAENNEQFF. The CDR3 DNA sequence: TGTGCCAGCAGTCCCCACTTCGCAGAAAACAATGAGCAGTTCTTC.

This clonotype was detected once. The chain recombines TRBV9 with TRBJ1-1; tentatively, D is TRBD1 (5 bases). CDR3 length: 15 amino acids. With 2 bases removed from V and 4 bases from J, the gap between germline ends came to 15 bases. Germline assignment: CDR1 SGDLS and CDR2 YYNGEE. CDR3 bases: TGTGCCAGCAGCGTGGGCACCCCGGGGGTCACTGAAGCTTTCTTT. Translating it yields CASSVGTPGVTEAFF.

The gene calls are TRBV6-2 or TRBV6-3 and TRBJ1-2; possible D gene TRBD1, 5 bases. CDR1 MNHEY and CDR2 SVGEGT come from the germline V gene. The V and J ends lost 5 bases and 2 bases respectively, with 18 bases between them. The CDR3 length is 16 residues. In nucleotides, the CDR3 is TGTGCCAGCAGTGCAGCAGCAAATCGGGGGAACTATGGCTACACCTTC. As protein: CASSAAANRGNYGYTF.

CDR3 region: CAQGIYGEGYTF. For the CDR3, the DNA is TGTGCCCAGGGGATTTACGGGGAAGGCTACACCTTC. The rearrangement uses TRBV7-2 and TRBJ1-2; tentative D call: TRBD1 (6 bases). From germline, CDR1 is SGHTA and CDR2 FQGNSA. This CDR3 has 12 amino acids. Trimming removed 11 bases from V and 8 bases from J, with 18 bases in between.

This clonotype was observed a handful of times. V usage is TRBV7-9 and J usage is TRBJ1-2; D gene uncertain. V dropped 5 bases and J dropped 4 bases, with 20 bases sitting between them. The germline V gene encodes CDR1 SEHNR and CDR2 FQNEAQ (reference sequence). The CDR3 is made up of 16 amino acids. In DNA form, the CDR3 reads TGTGCCAGCAGCCCAGAGAGAACGGTTGGCAGCTATGGCTACACCTTC. As protein: CASSPERTVGSYGYTF.

This sequence joins TRBV2 and TRBJ2-3; 7 nucleotides line up with TRBD2. The germline V gene has CDR1 SNHLY and CDR2 FYNNEI. After removal of 7 bases from V and 1 base from J, the junction contained 2 bases not matched to a gene. CDR3 length: 13 amino acids. CDR3 in amino acids: CASISGGTDTQYF. The CDR3 coding sequence is TGTGCCAGCATAAGCGGGGGCACAGATACGCAGTATTTT.

V usage is TRBV2 and J usage is TRBJ1-2; the D gene is possibly TRBD1 (5 bases). This CDR3 has 12 residues. Per the germline V gene, CDR1 is SNHLY and CDR2 is FYNNEI. V was clipped by 8 bases and J by 5 bases, with 12 bases between them. CDR3 sequence (DNA): TGTGCCAGCCAGACGGGACTGTATGGCTACACCTTC. Its translation: CASQTGLYGYTF.

For this clonotype: A much larger clonotype is one base distant, so this may be a read error. The gene calls are TRBV10-3 and TRBJ2-2; TRBD2 might be the D (5 bases). Germline V lookup: CDR1 ENHRY, CDR2 SYGVKD. The CDR3 is made up of 13 amino acids. CDR3 protein: CAISVTSTGEMFF. In nucleotides, the CDR3 is TGTGCCATCAGTGTTACTAGTACCGGGGAGATGTTTTTT.

This clonotype has just a few counts. The rearrangement uses TRBV27 and TRBJ1-6; D ambiguous. Germline CDR1 reads MNHEY; CDR2 reads SMNVEV (reference sequence). V was clipped by 5 bases and J by 12 bases, with 17 bases between them. The CDR3 has 14 amino acids. CDR3: CASSPTPGVLPLHF. CDR3 bases: TGTGCCAGCAGTCCCACTCCCGGGGTCCTACCCCTCCACTTT.

This clonotype was recorded at least ten times. The chain carries TRBV7-2 and TRBJ2-1, with TRBD2 identical over 7 bases. With 1 base clipped from V and 7 bases from J, the junction kept 13 bases outside the gene matches. The CDR3 is 17 residues long. Per germline, CDR1 SGHTA and CDR2 FQGNSA. The CDR3 DNA is TGTGCCAGCAGCTTAGACCTAGCGGCCATCCTTCCTAATGAGCAGTTCTTC. Protein product: CASSLDLAAILPNEQFF.

V usage is TRBV28 and J usage is TRBJ2-7; D is ambiguous. The CDR3 contains 15 residues. Germline CDR1 and CDR2: MDHEN and SYDVKM. Trimming took 3 bases from V and 1 from J, leaving 13 bases between them. The CDR3 DNA is TGTGCCAGCAGTTTGGGGATAAAAGGATCCTACGAGCAGTACGTC. The encoded protein is CASSLGIKGSYEQYV.

The rearrangement links TRBV27 to TRBJ1-4, with a tentative D call TRBD1 (5 bases). Germline CDR1 reads MNHEY; CDR2 reads SMNVEV (reference sequence). The length of the CDR3 is 14 residues. Between the trimmed V and J ends, which lost 3 bases and 8 bases, there was a span of 13 bases. The CDR3, as DNA: TGTGCCAGCAGTTTGGGAGGGGTTAAAGAAAAACTGTTTTTT. Amino acids: CASSLGGVKEKLFF.

The CDR3 sequence: CASSQLDRPTETQYF. CDR3 bases: TGTGCCAGCAGCCAACTCGACCGGCCAACGGAGACCCAGTACTTC. The chain couples TRBV14 to TRBJ2-5; D remains ambiguous. The CDR3 is made up of 15 amino acids. The germline V gene encodes CDR1 SGHDN and CDR2 FVKESK. V was cut by 2 bases and J by 5 bases, with 15 bases left in between.

This chain links TRBV20-1 with TRBJ2-7; possibly TRBD1 for D (6 bases). The CDR3 runs to 12 residues. The germline gives CDR1 DFQATT, CDR2 SNEGSKA (reference sequence). The V end lost 6 bases, the J end lost 0 bases, and 9 bases lay between the germline ends. This chain's CDR3 is CSAGDNSYEQYF. The CDR3, as DNA: TGCAGTGCCGGGGACAACTCCTACGAGCAGTACTTC.

In this sample, this clonotype turned up a few times. The rearrangement links TRBV5-6 to TRBJ2-3, with D possibly being TRBD2 (6 bases). With 9 bases removed from V and 3 bases from J, the gap between germline ends came to 14 bases. CDR1 and CDR2 from the germline V gene are SGHDT and YYEEEE. The CDR3 extends over 13 amino acids. The CDR3 here is CATTGVGTDTQYF. The CDR3 DNA reads TGTGCCACTACGGGGGTTGGGACAGATACGCAGTATTTT.

The chain uses TRBV29-1 and TRBJ2-1; TRBD1 agrees at 9 bases. This CDR3 comprises 16 residues. Germline CDR1 reads SQVTM; CDR2 reads ANQGSEA. V lost 4 bases, J lost 9 bases, and 16 bases stayed unmatched. The CDR3 here is CSVVSPSQGANGEQFF. As DNA, the CDR3 is TGCAGCGTTGTAAGCCCGTCACAGGGGGCAAACGGTGAGCAGTTCTTC.

The V call is TRBV10-3, the J call TRBJ1-2; D possibly corresponds to TRBD1 (5 bases). The germline V and J ends were trimmed by 2 bases and 4 bases, with 17 bases remaining between them. CDR1 and CDR2 from the germline V gene are ENHRY and SYGVKD. CDR3 size: 16 residues. This chain's CDR3 is CAISEPGRENGYGYTF. CDR3 nucleotides: TGTGCCATCAGTGAGCCGGGCAGGGAGAATGGCTATGGCTACACCTTC.

This chain uses TRBV10-3 with TRBJ2-2, with D tentatively TRBD2 (5 bases). V was pared by 6 bases and J by 6 bases, with 14 bases between. Germline V lookup: CDR1 ENHRY, CDR2 SYGVKD. This CDR3 spans 14 amino acids. This CDR3 is CAISEMEEAGELFF. In DNA form, the CDR3 reads TGTGCCATCAGCGAAATGGAGGAAGCCGGGGAGCTGTTTTTT.

The chain recombines TRBV12-3 or TRBV12-4 with TRBJ2-5; D gene unclear. CDR3 size: 13 residues. The V gene lost 0 bases and the J gene lost 5 bases, with 7 bases spanning the gap. The CDR3 loop is CASSLALRETQYF. The CDR3 nucleotides read TGTGCCAGCAGTTTAGCGCTTAGGGAGACCCAGTACTTC.